This entry is about one T cell receptor beta chain. The V segment lost 4 bases and the J segment 1 base; nucleotides outside the gene matches: 5. Per germline, CDR1 LGHNA and CDR2 YSLEER. CDR3 length equals 15 residues. None of the donors, who were healthy HIV-negative adults, had recently had acute infections or vaccinations. The split of CD4+ cells yielded CD45RA+ naive and CD45RA-negative memory subsets. The method was immunoSEQ multiplex PCR; TCRdb's version includes in-frame clones alone and lacks a portion of them. The sample includes about 1.4 million clones, roughly 96% seen only once; the top ten take roughly 1.1%. This specimen comes from a study of shared clonotypes between healthy human individuals.

The TCR originated in a man between 25 and 39 years old in good health. The rearrangement joins TRBV4-3 to TRBJ2-3; 7 bases are shared with TRBD1. Sequencing was done on a sample of naive CD4+ T cells sorted from blood. Subset: CD45RA+ positively selected. CDR3 in DNA: TGCGCCAGCAGCCCGAGACAGGGAGGCACAGATACGCAGTATTTT. It specifies CASSPRQGGTDTQYF.